Following are 22 T cell receptor beta chains from one sample sequenced in a study of blood T cell repertoires in COVID-19. The method was immunoSEQ multiplex PCR; TCRdb's version includes in-frame clones alone and lacks a portion of them. The data contain about 190,000 clones, about four fifths of them singletons. Sequenced sample: peripheral blood. These receptors all come from a woman in her sixties with COVID-19, enrolled during active disease.

The chain has TRBV7-2 and TRBJ2-1; 7 nucleotides agree with TRBD2. Trimming removed 0 bases from V and 0 bases from J; junction bases left unmatched: 8. The CDR3 has 18 amino acids. Germline V CDR1 and CDR2: SGHTA, FQGNSA. CDR3 bases: TGTGCCAGCAGCTTAGCCCTTAGCGGGCCCGGCTCCTACAATGAGCAGTTCTTC. Its translation is CASSLALSGPGSYNEQFF.

This chain links TRBV11-2 with TRBJ1-1, with TRBD1 matching 8 bases. The CDR3 loop spans 15 amino acids. V shed 5 bases, J shed 6 bases, and the junction held 11 bases outside the gene matches. Per germline, CDR1 SGHAT and CDR2 FQNNGV. CDR3 nucleotide sequence: TGTGCCAGCAGCCTACGGACAGGGAGGAATGCTGAAGCTTTCTTT. This codes for CASSLRTGRNAEAFF.

The chain carries TRBV9 and TRBJ1-2; TRBD1 is a possible D gene (5 bases). CDR3 length: 16 residues. V shed 5 bases and J shed 4 bases, with 21 bases lying between them. CDR1 SGDLS and CDR2 YYNGEE come from the germline V gene. The CDR3 spells CASRPGLGREAYGYTF. CDR3 sequence (DNA): TGTGCCAGCAGACCTGGCTTGGGCAGGGAGGCCTATGGCTACACCTTC.

CDR3 residues: CASSLAWDSARSGANVLTF. The CDR3, as DNA: TGCGCCAGCAGCTTGGCCTGGGACAGTGCCCGCTCTGGGGCCAACGTCCTGACTTTC. V usage is TRBV5-1 and J usage is TRBJ2-6, with 7 bases aligning to TRBD1. The length of the CDR3 is 19 residues. Germline V gives CDR1 SGHRS, CDR2 YFSETQ. Trimming at V came to 0 bases and at J to 0 bases, leaving 9 bases not matched to a gene.

The chain carries TRBV21-1 and TRBJ2-7; the DNA was not used to check the table's D call, TRBD2. TRBV21-1 is marked as a pseudogene. The CDR3 length is 14 residues. This CDR3 reads CASSKVKDFGEQYV. The DNA of the CDR3 is TGTGCCAGCAGCAAAGTTAAGGACTTTGGGGAGCAGTACGTC.

This clone was counted only a few times. The chain is built from TRBV29-1 and TRBJ2-1; the match to TRBD2 covers 9 bases. The CDR3 is 16 residues long. The germline V gene has CDR1 SQVTM and CDR2 ANQGSEA. Losses at the gene ends were 3 bases for V and 1 base for J; bases not matched to a gene: 7. The CDR3 here is CSVEVREGPSYNEQFF. The DNA for the CDR3 is TGCAGCGTTGAGGTGCGGGAGGGCCCTTCCTACAATGAGCAGTTCTTC.

The V gene is TRBV19, the J gene TRBJ2-2; 10 bases match TRBD2. Germline CDR1 LNHDA, CDR2 SQIVND (reference sequence). The CDR3 contains 14 residues. V shed 6 bases, J shed 5 bases, and the junction held 3 bases outside the gene matches. DNA for the CDR3: TGTGCCAGTAGAGCGGGAGGGCTTACCGGGGAGCTGTTTTTT. It translates to CASRAGGLTGELFF.

The chain is built from TRBV7-2 and TRBJ1-6; D uncertain. Trimming took 5 bases from V and 9 from J, leaving 14 bases between them. This CDR3 region has 14 residues. Germline CDR1 and CDR2: SGHTA and FQGNSA. The CDR3 DNA follows: TGTGCCAGCAGCCCGTCCGGGAGCTTTTCACCCCTCCACTTT. It specifies CASSPSGSFSPLHF. The full variable domain, its missing parts supplied by reference TRBV7-2 and TRBJ1-6, is GAGVSQSPSNKVTEKGKDVELRCDPISGHTALYWYRQSLGQGLEFLIYFQGNSAPDKSGLPSDRFSAERTGGSVSTLTIQRTQQEDSAVYLCASSPSGSFSPLHFGNGTRLTVT.

This clone was seen a few times. This sequence joins TRBV11-2 and TRBJ1-3; D is unresolved. V was clipped by 5 bases and J by 7 bases, with 15 bases between them. CDR3 size: 14 residues. CDR1 and CDR2 (germline): SGHAT, FQNNGV. The CDR3 nucleotides are TGTGCCAGCAGCGGGATCCGGGGTGGGAACACCATATATTTT. It is translated as CASSGIRGGNTIYF.

The V call is TRBV9, the J call TRBJ1-2, with 7 bases lining up with TRBD1. Germline CDR1 reads SGDLS; CDR2 reads YYNGEE. The CDR3 is made up of 14 amino acids. The V and J ends lost 0 bases and 7 bases, in that order; junction bases with no gene match: 6. The DNA for the CDR3 is TGTGCCAGCAGCGTAGCTGACAGGGTCAGTGGCTACACCTTC. Its protein is CASSVADRVSGYTF.

The rearrangement links TRBV11-2 to TRBJ2-1; perhaps TRBD2 as D (5 bases). Germline lookup yields CDR1 SGHAT and CDR2 FQNNGV. The CDR3 runs 16 residues. Deletions cut 0 bases from V and 4 bases from J, with 13 bases between. CDR3 protein: CASSLDGGGPYNEQFF. CDR3 DNA: TGTGCCAGCAGCTTAGATGGTGGCGGGCCATACAATGAGCAGTTCTTC.

This rearrangement joins TRBV25-1 to TRBJ1-1, with 11 nucleotides matching TRBD1. V lost 7 bases to trimming and J lost 10 bases; unmatched junction nucleotides: 11. The CDR3 runs 14 residues. The germline CDR1 and CDR2 sequences are MGHDK and SYGVNS. CDR3 amino acids: CASIKSPGQGGAFF. CDR3 bases: TGTGCCAGCATCAAGTCTCCGGGACAGGGGGGAGCTTTCTTT.

This clone was picked up a small number of times. This chain joins TRBV7-6 and TRBJ2-4, with unresolved D. The CDR3 is 17 residues long. Per germline, CDR1 SGHVS and CDR2 FNYEAQ. V was clipped by 3 bases and J by 0 bases, with 15 bases between them. The CDR3 coding sequence is TGTGCCAGCAGCTTCAGTCGGAAAACTATAGCCAAAAACATTCAGTACTTC. Its protein product is CASSFSRKTIAKNIQYF. Looking up the rest from reference TRBV7-6 and TRBJ2-4 gives the full variable domain: GAGVSQSPRYKVTKRGQDVALRCDPISGHVSLYWYRQALGQGPEFLTYFNYEAQQDKSGLPNDRFSAERPEGSISTLTIQRTEQRDSAMYRCASSFSRKTIAKNIQYFGAGTRLSVL.

The table lists this clone with a count of one. V usage is TRBV7-2 and J usage is TRBJ2-1, with TRBD1 matching 10 bases. V gave up 1 base and J gave up 10 bases; unmatched junction bases: 7. The CDR3 consists of 15 residues. Germline CDR1 SGHTA, CDR2 FQGNSA. DNA for the CDR3: TGTGCCAGCAGCTTAGTGACAGGGGGCGTATCGGAGCAGTTCTTC. Protein: CASSLVTGGVSEQFF.

This clone showed up just a few times. The chain couples TRBV9 to TRBJ1-4; the match to TRBD1 covers 7 bases. The V segment lost 4 bases and the J segment 2 bases; nucleotides outside the gene matches: 2. The germline gives CDR1 SGDLS, CDR2 YYNGEE. The CDR3 spans 14 residues. DNA for the CDR3: TGTGCCAGCAGCCAGGACAGGACTAATGAAAAACTGTTTTTT. Its protein product is CASSQDRTNEKLFF.

This clone was observed a few times. The chain carries TRBV10-3 and TRBJ2-3, with 7 bases identical to TRBD2. The CDR3 has 14 amino acids. The V segment lost 4 bases and the J segment 0 bases; nucleotides outside the gene matches: 1. Looked up from germline, CDR1 is ENHRY and CDR2 is SYGVKD. CDR3 nucleotide sequence: TGTGCCATCAGTGCGGGAGGAAGCACAGATACGCAGTATTTT. As protein: CAISAGGSTDTQYF.

J is TRBJ2-5 and V is TRBV20-1, with 8 bases that match TRBD2. CDR1 and CDR2 from the germline V gene are DFQATT and SNEGSKA (reference sequence). The CDR3 loop spans 14 amino acids. V shed 3 bases, J shed 2 bases, and the junction held 5 bases outside the gene matches. This CDR3 is CSASRIAGQETQYF. The CDR3 DNA is TGCAGTGCTAGTAGGATAGCGGGGCAAGAGACCCAGTACTTC.

Only one count was recorded for this clone. The chain has TRBV28 and TRBJ1-6, with 7 bases identical to TRBD1. The V gene end was trimmed by 6 bases and the J gene end by 0 bases; junction bases not matched to a gene: 5. Germline CDR1 reads MDHEN; CDR2 reads SYDVKM. CDR3 length: 16 residues. As DNA, the CDR3 is TGTGCCAGCAGAGCCCCAGGGGGCTCCTATAATTCACCCCTCCACTTT. Translation gives CASRAPGGSYNSPLHF.

The CDR3 region is CASSEGEATYEQYV. The CDR3 nucleotides are TGTGCCAGCAGTGAAGGAGAAGCTACCTACGAGCAGTACGTC. The chain carries TRBV6-1 and TRBJ2-7; D not resolved. This CDR3 spans 14 amino acids. V was trimmed by 1 base and J by 2 bases, leaving 9 bases between them. CDR1 and CDR2 (germline): MNHNS, SASEGT.

The V call is TRBV5-1, the J call TRBJ2-3, with TRBD2 matching over 13 bases. The germline CDR1 and CDR2 sequences are SGHRS and YFSETQ. This CDR3 has 20 residues. Unmatched junction bases numbered 14, after V lost 3 bases and J lost 1 base. The CDR3 loop reads CASSSYGTSGDHLGTDTQYF. Here the CDR3 DNA reads TGCGCCAGCAGCTCTTACGGGACTAGCGGGGACCACTTGGGCACAGATACGCAGTATTTT.

The gene calls are TRBV6-6 and TRBJ2-7, with 10 nucleotides matching TRBD1. The CDR3 has 15 amino acids. With V trimmed by 10 bases and J by 0 bases, 9 bases remained unmatched. Germline-derived CDR1 and CDR2 are MNHNY and SVGAGI (reference sequence). In DNA form, the CDR3 reads TGTGCCATAAGAAGCCGGGACAGGGGCTCCTACGAGCAGTACTTC. It encodes CAIRSRDRGSYEQYF.

The J gene is TRBJ2-1, the V gene TRBV27, with D possibly TRBD1 on 5 matching bases. CDR3 length equals 15 residues. Germline assignment: CDR1 MNHEY and CDR2 SMNVEV (reference sequence). Trimming cost V 6 bases and J 5 bases, with 17 bases left between them. The CDR3: CASRSYGAVNNEQFF. CDR3 nucleotide sequence: TGTGCCAGCAGATCTTATGGGGCAGTAAACAATGAGCAGTTCTTC.